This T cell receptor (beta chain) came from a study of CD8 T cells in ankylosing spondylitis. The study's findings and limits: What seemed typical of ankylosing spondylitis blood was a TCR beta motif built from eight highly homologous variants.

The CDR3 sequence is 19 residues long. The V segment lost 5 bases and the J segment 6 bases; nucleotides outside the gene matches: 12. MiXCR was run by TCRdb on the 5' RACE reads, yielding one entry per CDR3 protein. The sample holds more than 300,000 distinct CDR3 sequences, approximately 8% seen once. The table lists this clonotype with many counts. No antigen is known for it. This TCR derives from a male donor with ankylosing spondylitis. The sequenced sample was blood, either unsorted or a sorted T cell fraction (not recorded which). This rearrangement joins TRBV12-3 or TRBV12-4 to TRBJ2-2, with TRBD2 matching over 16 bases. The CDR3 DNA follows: TGTGCCAGCAGTAGGGGACTAGCGGGAGGGCCTCTGGTCGCCGGGGAGCTGTTTTTT. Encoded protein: CASSRGLAGGPLVAGELFF.